Following are 28 T cell receptor beta chains from one sample sequenced in a study of blood T cells in healthy people across ages. Together with a sample-barcoded 5' primer, a J-beta primer mix was included in a second PCR lasting about 6 to 11 cycles. MiXCR, run by TCRdb on the 5' RACE reads, gives a single entry per CDR3 protein. The sample gives 1.5 million to 2 million distinct CDR3 sequences, roughly 30% of which show up once; 7.7% is in the top ten. Sequenced sample: blood. The receptors come from a woman in her twenties or thirties in good health.

This clonotype has more than one count but fewer than ten. The J gene is TRBJ2-7, the V gene TRBV4-1; TRBD1 or TRBD2 may be the D gene (5 bases each). Germline V gene sequence: CDR1 MGHRA, CDR2 YSYEKL. The CDR3 consists of 16 residues. V lost 0 bases, J lost 1 base, and 13 bases lay in between. CDR3: CASSQDTGADSYEQYF. Here the CDR3 DNA reads TGCGCCAGCAGCCAAGATACCGGGGCCGATTCCTACGAGCAGTACTTC.

The genes are TRBV20-1 and TRBJ2-3; D is unclear. Germline-derived CDR1 and CDR2 are DFQATT and SNEGSKA (reference sequence). The CDR3 consists of 11 residues. V was trimmed by 3 bases and J by 4 bases, leaving 5 bases between them. The CDR3 here is CSASQADTQYF. The DNA for the CDR3 is TGCAGTGCTAGTCAGGCAGATACGCAGTATTTT.

This chain joins TRBV21-1 and TRBJ1-5; TRBD1, as called in the table, went unchecked against the DNA. TRBV21-1 is deemed a pseudogene. The CDR3 totals 19 residues. The CDR3 protein is CPSSKHHLPRGDSNQPQHF. The CDR3 region has the DNA TGTCCCAGCAGCAAACATCACCTCCCCCGGGGGGATAGCAATCAGCCCCAGCATTTT.

This clonotype was seen a handful of times. The chain combines TRBV5-1 with TRBJ1-6; 9 bases align to TRBD1. Germline assignment: CDR1 SGHRS and CDR2 YFSETQ. The CDR3 sequence is 14 residues long. V was clipped by 4 bases and J by 11 bases; unmatched bases: 7. CDR3 sequence: CASSPIGTGTPLHF. In nucleotides, the CDR3 is TGCGCCAGCAGCCCAATCGGGACAGGGACACCCCTCCACTTT.

In this sample, this clonotype turned up a few times. The rearrangement uses TRBV7-9 and TRBJ1-1; the D gene is possibly TRBD1 (5 bases). CDR1 is SEHNR, CDR2 FQNEAQ, per germline (reference sequence). V gave up 5 bases and J gave up 1 base, with 20 bases separating them. The CDR3 sequence is 17 residues long. Here the CDR3 DNA reads TGTGCCAGCAGCACAACCGGGGCAGCAACGAGGAACACTGAAGCTTTCTTT. Translated, it gives CASSTTGAATRNTEAFF. The whole variable domain, filled in from reference TRBV7-9 and TRBJ1-1, reads DTGVSQNPRHKITKRGQNVTFRCDPISEHNRLYWYRQTLGQGPEFLTYFQNEAQLEKSRLLSDRFSAERPKGSFSTLEIQRTEQGDSAMYLCASSTTGAATRNTEAFFGQGTRLTVV.

A remark on this clonotype: Its ends do not fully match the called genes, so a read error is possible. Here the CDR3 reads CVSSLRGGGYTF. The CDR3 DNA is TGTGTCAGCAGCCTACGGGGTGGCGGCTACACCTTC. This sequence joins TRBV27 and TRBJ1-2; D remains unclear. Germline CDR1 and CDR2: MNHEY and SMNVEV (reference sequence). This CDR3 has 12 residues.

This clonotype was observed a few times. The chain links TRBV7-2 to TRBJ2-3, with 10 bases that match TRBD1. After removal of 7 bases from V and 3 bases from J, the junction contained 7 bases not matched to a gene. Germline assignment: CDR1 SGHTA and CDR2 FQGNSA. The CDR3 totals 15 residues. The CDR3 protein is CASKGVGQGTDTQYF. In nucleotides, the CDR3 is TGTGCCAGCAAAGGGGTGGGACAGGGGACAGATACGCAGTATTTT.

This clonotype was recorded many times. The J gene is TRBJ2-7, the V gene TRBV4-1; D gene unclear. With 6 bases removed from V and 3 bases from J, the gap between germline ends came to 15 bases. The CDR3 is 14 amino acids. CDR1 and CDR2 from the germline V gene are MGHRA and YSYEKL. The CDR3 is CASSSRPGYYEQYF. The CDR3 nucleotides read TGCGCCAGCAGTTCCAGGCCGGGTTACTACGAGCAGTACTTC.

The gene calls are TRBV5-1 and TRBJ2-1; a possible D gene is TRBD1 (6 bases). Deletions cut 2 bases from V and 4 bases from J, with 10 bases between. The CDR3 sequence is 14 residues long. Per the germline V gene, CDR1 is SGHRS and CDR2 is YFSETQ. CDR3 in amino acids: CASSFGTMYNEQFF. Here the CDR3 DNA reads TGCGCCAGCAGCTTTGGGACAATGTACAATGAGCAGTTCTTC. Combining the CDR3 with reference TRBV5-1 and TRBJ2-1 gives the whole variable domain KAGVTQTPRYLIKTRGQQVTLSCSPISGHRSVSWYQQTPGQGLQFLFEYFSETQRNKGNFPGRFSGRQFSNSRSEMNVSTLELGDSALYLCASSFGTMYNEQFFGPGTRLTVL.

CDR3 residues: CSVDAGEGGYTF. The CDR3 nucleotides are TGCAGCGTTGATGCAGGGGAGGGTGGCTACACCTTC. The chain employs TRBV29-1 and TRBJ1-2, with a weak D call TRBD1 (6 bases). V was pared by 3 bases and J by 7 bases, with 12 bases between. The germline V gene has CDR1 SQVTM and CDR2 ANQGSEA. The CDR3 has 12 amino acids.

Turning to this clonotype: A much more abundant neighbour one base away suggests this may be a read error. This chain uses TRBV29-1 with TRBJ2-1; 7 nucleotides agree with TRBD1. Trimming took 6 bases from V and 10 from J; bases not matched to a gene: 12. The CDR3 consists of 13 residues. CDR1 SQVTM and CDR2 ANQGSEA come from the germline V gene. Here the CDR3 DNA reads TGCAGCGTCGCGACAGGGAGCTCCTACGAGCAGTTCTTC. Translation: CSVATGSSYEQFF.

About this clonotype itself: A much larger clonotype is one base distant, so this may be a read error. The chain links TRBV20-1 to TRBJ1-2; 9 bases are shared with TRBD1. CDR1 and CDR2 from the germline V gene are DFQATT and SNEGSKA (reference sequence). This CDR3 is built from 14 residues. CDR3 DNA sequence: TGCAGTACTAGAGGTCCTACAGGGGGCCGGAGCTACACCTTC. Translation gives CSTRGPTGGRSYTF.

V is TRBV20-1 and J is TRBJ1-2, with D unclear. Between the trimmed V and J ends, which lost 3 bases and 6 bases, there was a span of 14 bases. The germline gives CDR1 DFQATT, CDR2 SNEGSKA (reference sequence). The CDR3 covers 13 residues. The CDR3 region is CSARVAGLDGYTF. CDR3 bases: TGCAGTGCTAGGGTGGCGGGTCTTGATGGCTACACCTTC.

A few counts support this clonotype. The chain joins TRBV9 to TRBJ2-3; D possibly corresponds to TRBD2 (5 bases). From germline, CDR1 is SGDLS and CDR2 YYNGEE. Trimming took 6 bases from V and 1 from J, leaving 18 bases between them. The CDR3 has 16 residues. CDR3 coding DNA: TGTGCCAGCACCCCTAGCCTAGCCCGGGGCACAGATACGCAGTATTTT. This gives the protein CASTPSLARGTDTQYF.

This clonotype has at least ten counts. The gene calls are TRBV7-9 and TRBJ2-1; unclear D gene. Looked up from germline, CDR1 is SEHNR and CDR2 is FQNEAQ (reference sequence). V shed 7 bases and J shed 2 bases, with 15 bases lying between them. The CDR3 has 15 residues. Here the CDR3 reads CASTPDQPTYNEQFF. The CDR3 DNA reads TGTGCCAGCACCCCGGACCAGCCCACCTACAATGAGCAGTTCTTC.

This clonotype was seen a few times. The genes are TRBV5-1 and TRBJ2-2; weak D call: TRBD2 (6 bases). Germline values: CDR1 SGHRS, CDR2 YFSETQ. V dropped 2 bases and J dropped 6 bases, with 14 bases sitting between them. The CDR3 runs to 15 residues. CDR3 residues: CASSFGEAWAGELFF. The CDR3 bases are TGCGCCAGCAGCTTCGGGGAGGCGTGGGCCGGGGAGCTGTTTTTT.

This clonotype has only one observation. Written as DNA, the CDR3 is TGTGCCAGTAGTAGGTCTAGCGGGAAAACCTACGAGCAGTACTTC. Its protein is CASSRSSGKTYEQYF. The V call is TRBV19, the J call TRBJ2-7; 9 bases fit TRBD2. The V and J ends lost 4 bases and 2 bases, in that order; junction bases with no gene match: 6. The CDR3 runs 15 residues. Germline CDR1 LNHDA, CDR2 SQIVND (reference sequence).

V is TRBV12-3 or TRBV12-4 and J is TRBJ2-7; TRBD1 or TRBD2 may be the D gene (5 bases each). The CDR3 totals 16 residues. V was clipped by 7 bases and J by 2 bases, with 21 bases between them. The CDR3 loop reads CASIPEGPGVPYEQYF. The CDR3 DNA reads as TGTGCCAGCATTCCAGAGGGACCGGGCGTTCCCTACGAGCAGTACTTC.

The CDR3 DNA reads TGCGCCAGCAGCTTGATGGGTCCGGATGGGCAGTCCACCGGGGAGCTGTTTTTT. Its protein is CASSLMGPDGQSTGELFF. This chain joins TRBV5-1 and TRBJ2-2, with no clear D. The germline V gene has CDR1 SGHRS and CDR2 YFSETQ. V dropped 1 base and J dropped 4 bases, with 20 bases sitting between them. The CDR3 has 18 residues. Drawing the rest from reference TRBV5-1 and TRBJ2-2, the complete variable domain is KAGVTQTPRYLIKTRGQQVTLSCSPISGHRSVSWYQQTPGQGLQFLFEYFSETQRNKGNFPGRFSGRQFSNSRSEMNVSTLELGDSALYLCASSLMGPDGQSTGELFFGEGSRLTVL.

Turning to this clonotype: A single base separates this from a much larger clone, so it may be a read error. The chain recombines TRBV4-1 with TRBJ2-5; D is possibly TRBD2 (6 bases). V was shortened by 0 bases and J by 1 base, with 15 bases between the two germline ends. The germline CDR1 and CDR2 sequences are MGHRA and YSYEKL. The CDR3 consists of 17 residues. Written as DNA, the CDR3 is TGCGCCAGCAGCCAAGAGTCCACGGGGGAACTCCAAGAGACCCAGTACTTC. Its protein is CASSQESTGELQETQYF.

A word on this clonotype: One end of the junction varies from germline; a read error may be responsible. For the CDR3, the DNA is TGTGCCAGCAGTCCCATGGCAAACAGGAGACTCTATGGTTACACCTTC. This encodes CASSPMANRRLYGYTF. The chain has TRBV12-3 or TRBV12-4 and TRBJ1-2; D perhaps matches TRBD1 (5 bases). The CDR3 has 16 residues.

J is TRBJ1-2 and V is TRBV9, with D perhaps matching TRBD1 (6 bases). Between the trimmed V and J ends, which lost 3 bases and 5 bases, there was a span of 11 bases. This CDR3 is 13 amino acids long. CDR1 SGDLS and CDR2 YYNGEE come from the germline V gene. The CDR3 coding sequence is TGTGCCAGCAGCGCCACAAGGGGGTATGGCTACACCTTC. Translated: CASSATRGYGYTF.

The table lists this clonotype with many counts. V is TRBV29-1 and J is TRBJ2-7; D is undetermined. Trimming pared 7 bases from V and 4 bases from J, leaving 5 bases between. CDR3 length: 9 amino acids. CDR1 is SQVTM and CDR2 is ANQGSEA in the germline V gene. The CDR3 here is CSGKYEQYF. The CDR3, as DNA: TGCAGCGGGAAATACGAGCAGTACTTC.

The table lists this clonotype with a few counts. The V and J genes are TRBV10-3 and TRBJ1-1; D gene unclear. CDR3 size: 14 residues. Germline assignment: CDR1 ENHRY and CDR2 SYGVKD. The V gene lost 1 base and the J gene lost 4 bases, with 10 bases spanning the gap. The CDR3 reads CAISELKGGTEAFF. The CDR3 bases are TGTGCCATCAGTGAGTTAAAGGGTGGCACTGAAGCTTTCTTT.

This clonotype was detected a few times. The chain recombines TRBV11-3 with TRBJ2-1, with 10 bases aligning to TRBD2. Looked up from germline, CDR1 is SGHNT and CDR2 is YENEEA. The CDR3 has 16 residues. J was trimmed by 1 base and V by 4 bases; bases with no gene match: 4. The CDR3 sequence: CASSSKTSGSYNEQFF. Written as DNA, the CDR3 is TGTGCCAGCAGCTCCAAGACTAGCGGGTCCTACAATGAGCAGTTCTTC.

A few counts support this clonotype. The chain couples TRBV19 to TRBJ1-2; the D is unclear. The CDR3 length is 14 residues. Germline V CDR1 and CDR2: LNHDA, SQIVND (reference sequence). Trimming removed 5 bases at V and 4 bases at J, with 14 bases between. Written as DNA, the CDR3 is TGTGCCAGTAGTCCAGACAAAATCTTCTATGGCTACACCTTC. Its translation: CASSPDKIFYGYTF.

This clonotype was counted only a few times. An end of the junction does not agree with germline; a read error may underlie this. The chain combines TRBV29-1 with TRBJ1-2; D is uncertain. Germline V gene sequence: CDR1 SQVTM, CDR2 ANQGSEA. The CDR3 sequence is 10 residues long. CDR3 amino acids: CSSLEDGCTF. CDR3 in DNA: TGCAGCTCTCTGGAGGATGGCTGCACCTTC.

CDR3 residues: CASSPKGGQSYNEQFF. As DNA, the CDR3 is TGTGCCAGCAGCCCCAAGGGGGGCCAAAGTTACAATGAGCAGTTCTTC. The V and J genes are TRBV11-2 and TRBJ2-1; D could derive from TRBD1 or TRBD2 (6 bases each). The germline CDR1 and CDR2 sequences are SGHAT and FQNNGV. The CDR3 covers 16 residues. Deletions cut 5 bases from V and 4 bases from J, with 18 bases between.